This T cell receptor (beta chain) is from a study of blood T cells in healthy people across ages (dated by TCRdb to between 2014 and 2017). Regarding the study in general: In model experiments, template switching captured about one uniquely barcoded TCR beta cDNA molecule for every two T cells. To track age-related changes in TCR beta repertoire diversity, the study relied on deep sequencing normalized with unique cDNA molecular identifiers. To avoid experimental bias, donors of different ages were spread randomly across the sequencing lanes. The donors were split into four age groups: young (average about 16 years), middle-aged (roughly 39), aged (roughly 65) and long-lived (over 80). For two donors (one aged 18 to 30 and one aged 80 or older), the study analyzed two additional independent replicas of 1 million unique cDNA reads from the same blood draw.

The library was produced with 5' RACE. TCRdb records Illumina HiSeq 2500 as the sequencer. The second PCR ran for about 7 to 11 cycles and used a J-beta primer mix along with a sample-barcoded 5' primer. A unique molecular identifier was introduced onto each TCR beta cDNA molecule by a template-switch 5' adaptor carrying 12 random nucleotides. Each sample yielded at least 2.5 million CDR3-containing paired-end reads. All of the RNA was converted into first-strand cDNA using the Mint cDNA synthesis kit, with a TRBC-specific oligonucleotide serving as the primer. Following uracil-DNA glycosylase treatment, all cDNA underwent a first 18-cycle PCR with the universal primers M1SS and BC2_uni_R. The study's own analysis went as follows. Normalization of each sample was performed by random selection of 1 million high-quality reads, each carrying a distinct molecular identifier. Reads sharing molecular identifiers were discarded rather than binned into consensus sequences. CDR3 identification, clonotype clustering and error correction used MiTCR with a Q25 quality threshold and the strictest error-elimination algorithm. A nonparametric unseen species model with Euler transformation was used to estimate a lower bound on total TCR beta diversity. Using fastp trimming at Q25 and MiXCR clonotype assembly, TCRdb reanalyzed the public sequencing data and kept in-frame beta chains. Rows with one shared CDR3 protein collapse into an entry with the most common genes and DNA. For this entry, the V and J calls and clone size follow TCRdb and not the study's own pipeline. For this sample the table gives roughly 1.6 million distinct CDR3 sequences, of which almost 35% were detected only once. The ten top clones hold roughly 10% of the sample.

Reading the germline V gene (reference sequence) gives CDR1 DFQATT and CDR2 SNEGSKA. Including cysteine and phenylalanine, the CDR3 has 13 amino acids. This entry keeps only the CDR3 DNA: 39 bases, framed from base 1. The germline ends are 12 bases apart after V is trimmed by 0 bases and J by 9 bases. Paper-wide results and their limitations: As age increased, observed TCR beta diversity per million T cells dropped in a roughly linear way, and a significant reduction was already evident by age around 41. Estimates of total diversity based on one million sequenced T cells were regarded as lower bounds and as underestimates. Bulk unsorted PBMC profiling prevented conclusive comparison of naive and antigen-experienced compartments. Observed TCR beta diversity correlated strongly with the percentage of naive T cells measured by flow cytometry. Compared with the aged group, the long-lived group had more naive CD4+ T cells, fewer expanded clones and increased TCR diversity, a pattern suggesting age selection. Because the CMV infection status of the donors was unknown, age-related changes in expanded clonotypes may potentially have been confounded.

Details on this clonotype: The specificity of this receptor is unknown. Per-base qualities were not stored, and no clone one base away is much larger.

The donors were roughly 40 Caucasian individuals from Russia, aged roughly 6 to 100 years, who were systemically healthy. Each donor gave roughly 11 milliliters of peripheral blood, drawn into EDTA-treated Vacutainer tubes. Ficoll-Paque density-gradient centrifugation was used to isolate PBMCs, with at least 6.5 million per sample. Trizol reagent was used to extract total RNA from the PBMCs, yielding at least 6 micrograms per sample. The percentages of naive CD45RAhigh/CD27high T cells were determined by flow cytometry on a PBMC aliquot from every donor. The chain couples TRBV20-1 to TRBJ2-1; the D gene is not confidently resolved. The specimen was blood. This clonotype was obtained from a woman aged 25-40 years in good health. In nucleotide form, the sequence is TGCAGTGCTAGAGAGGTCTCGCTGGGTGAGCAGTTCTTC. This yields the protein CSAREVSLGEQFF.